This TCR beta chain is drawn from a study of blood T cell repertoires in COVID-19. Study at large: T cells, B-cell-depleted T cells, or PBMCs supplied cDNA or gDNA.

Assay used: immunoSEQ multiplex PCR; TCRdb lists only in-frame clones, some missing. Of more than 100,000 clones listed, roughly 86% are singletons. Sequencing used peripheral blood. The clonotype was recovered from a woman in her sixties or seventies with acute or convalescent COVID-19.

CDR3 nucleotide sequence: TGTGCCATCAGTGATCAGCCCCCGACTAGCGGGGTAGGGGAGACCCAGTACTTC. Its translation: CAISDQPPTSGVGETQYF. The chain links TRBV10-3 to TRBJ2-5; 11 bases are shared with TRBD2. This CDR3 region has 18 residues. The V segment lost 3 bases and the J segment 5 bases; nucleotides outside the gene matches: 14. Germline CDR1 ENHRY, CDR2 SYGVKD.